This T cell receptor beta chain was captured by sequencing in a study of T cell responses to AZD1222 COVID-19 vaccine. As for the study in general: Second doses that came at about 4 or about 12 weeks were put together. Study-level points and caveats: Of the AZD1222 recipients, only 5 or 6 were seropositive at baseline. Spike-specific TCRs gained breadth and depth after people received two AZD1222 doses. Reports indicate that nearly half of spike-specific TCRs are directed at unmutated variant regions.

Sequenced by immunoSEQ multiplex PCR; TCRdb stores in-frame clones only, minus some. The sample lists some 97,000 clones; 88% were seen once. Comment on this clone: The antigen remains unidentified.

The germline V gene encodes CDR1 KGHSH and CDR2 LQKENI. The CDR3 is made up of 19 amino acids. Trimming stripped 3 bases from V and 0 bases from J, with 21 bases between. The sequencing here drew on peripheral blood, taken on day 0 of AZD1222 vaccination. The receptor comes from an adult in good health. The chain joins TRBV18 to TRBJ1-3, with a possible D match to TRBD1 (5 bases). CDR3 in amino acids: CASSPRAAAGQSSGNTIYF. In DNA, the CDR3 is TGTGCCAGCTCACCCAGGGCTGCGGCAGGCCAGTCCTCTGGAAACACCATATATTTT.